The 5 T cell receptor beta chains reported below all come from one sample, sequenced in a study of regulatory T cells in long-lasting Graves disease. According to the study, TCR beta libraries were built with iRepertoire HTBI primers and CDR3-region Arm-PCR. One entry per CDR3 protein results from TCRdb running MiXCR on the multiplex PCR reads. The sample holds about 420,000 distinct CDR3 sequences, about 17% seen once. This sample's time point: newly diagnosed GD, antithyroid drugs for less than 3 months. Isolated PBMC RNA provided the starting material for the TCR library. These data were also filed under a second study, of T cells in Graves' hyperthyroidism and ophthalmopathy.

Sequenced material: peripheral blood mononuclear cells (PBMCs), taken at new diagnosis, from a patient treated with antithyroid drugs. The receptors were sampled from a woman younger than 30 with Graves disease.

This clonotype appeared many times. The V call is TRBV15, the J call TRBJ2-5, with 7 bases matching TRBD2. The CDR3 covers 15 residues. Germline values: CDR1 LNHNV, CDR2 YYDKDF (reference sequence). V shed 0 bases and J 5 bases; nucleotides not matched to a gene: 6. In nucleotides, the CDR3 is TGTGCCACCAGCAGAGATGGGAGGGGACGGGAGACCCAGTACTTC. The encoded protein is CATSRDGRGRETQYF.

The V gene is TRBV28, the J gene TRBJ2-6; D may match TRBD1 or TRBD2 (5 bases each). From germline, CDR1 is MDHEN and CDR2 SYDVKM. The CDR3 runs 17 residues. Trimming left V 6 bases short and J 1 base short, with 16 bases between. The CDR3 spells CASSLSRGLSGANVLTF. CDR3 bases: TGTGCCAGCAGCTTGTCGAGGGGTTTATCTGGGGCCAACGTCCTGACTTTC. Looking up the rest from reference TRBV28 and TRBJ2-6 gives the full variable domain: DVKVTQSSRYLVKRTGEKVFLECVQDMDHENMFWYRQDPGLGLRLIYFSYDVKMKEKGDIPEGYSVSREKKERFSLILESASTNQTSMYLCASSLSRGLSGANVLTFGAGSRLTVL.

Written as DNA, the CDR3 is TGTGCCAGCAGCCAAACCCAAAGCCAGTATGGCTACACCTTC. It yields the protein CASSQTQSQYGYTF. This chain joins TRBV3-1 and TRBJ1-2, with unresolved D. Per germline, CDR1 LGHDT and CDR2 YNNKEL (reference sequence). V gave up 2 bases and J gave up 5 bases, with 12 bases separating them. The CDR3 has 14 residues.

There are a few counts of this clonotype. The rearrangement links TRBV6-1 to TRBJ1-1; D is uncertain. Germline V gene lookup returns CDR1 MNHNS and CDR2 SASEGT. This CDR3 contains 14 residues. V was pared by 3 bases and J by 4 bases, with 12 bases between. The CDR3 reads CASSDNPEITEAFF. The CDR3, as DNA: TGTGCCAGCAGTGACAATCCAGAAATCACTGAAGCTTTCTTT.

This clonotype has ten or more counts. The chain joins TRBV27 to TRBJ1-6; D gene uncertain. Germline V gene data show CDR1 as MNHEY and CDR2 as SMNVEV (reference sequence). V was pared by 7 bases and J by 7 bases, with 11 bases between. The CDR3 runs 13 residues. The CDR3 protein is CASMNGANSPLHF. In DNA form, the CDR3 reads TGTGCCAGCATGAACGGCGCGAATTCACCCCTCCACTTT.